This paragraph reports one TCR beta chain. This specimen comes from a study of blood T cell repertoires in COVID-19. Whole-study context: The cDNA or gDNA used as material had been derived from T cells, B-cell-depleted T cells, or PBMCs.

Losses at the gene ends were 3 bases for V and 4 bases for J; bases not matched to a gene: 6. There are 14 residues in the CDR3. Looked up from germline, CDR1 is SGHKS and CDR2 is YYEKEE (reference sequence). Using immunoSEQ multiplex PCR, the repertoire was profiled, and TCRdb retains in-frame clones only, with some absent. The table lists 120,000 to 150,000 clones, around 86% of them singletons. The specimen was peripheral blood. The TCR comes from a man aged 50 or older who had recovered from COVID-19. J is TRBJ2-5 and V is TRBV5-5, with 7 bases matching TRBD1. The CDR3 DNA sequence: TGTGCCAGCAGCTCTACAGGGGTCCGAGAGACCCAGTACTTC. The encoded protein is CASSSTGVRETQYF.